A selection of T cell receptor beta chains follows, all from one sample in a study of blood T cell repertoires in COVID-19. TCRdb's copy holds only in-frame clones and misses some; the assay was immunoSEQ multiplex PCR. The repertoire consists of roughly 320,000 clones, with 85% to 90% occurring once and the leading ten covering 6.3%. Source material: peripheral blood. The receptors were gathered from a woman aged 45-65 years with COVID-19, enrolled during active disease. Both conserved end residues are part of each CDR3. The D gene is left open where the match is weak. The listing skips clone size in some rows; elsewhere it reads once, few, many or a size class.

CDR3,DNA,D,size,J,V
CASSQQSAGPSLHF,TGCGCCAGCAGCCAACAGTCGGCAGGGCCAAGCCTCCACTTT,.,.,TRBJ1-6,TRBV4-1
CAWSGTGRYGYTF,TGTGCCTGGAGCGGGACAGGGCGCTATGGCTACACCTTC,TRBD1,.,TRBJ1-2,TRBV30
CASTGNYNEQFF,TGTGCCAGCACAGGGAACTACAATGAGCAGTTCTTC,.,.,TRBJ2-1,TRBV2
CASSLSGFLGYEQYF,TGTGCCAGCAGTTTAAGCGGTTTCCTGGGGTACGAGCAGTACTTC,.,.,TRBJ2-7,TRBV27
CASSLLGAGASNEQFF,TGTGCCAGCAGCCTCCTGGGCGCGGGAGCCTCCAATGAGCAGTTCTTC,TRBD2,.,TRBJ2-1,TRBV7-3
CASSQGWQGSAQPQHF,TGTGCCAGCAGCCAAGGTTGGCAGGGATCTGCTCAGCCCCAGCATTTT,.,.,TRBJ1-5,TRBV3-1/TRBV3-2
CASTPGYTEAFF,TGTGCCAGCACCCCAGGGTACACTGAAGCTTTCTTT,.,.,TRBJ1-1,TRBV6-5
CASSQAGYSGYTF,TGCGCCAGCAGCCAAGCTGGGTACAGCGGCTACACCTTC,.,few,TRBJ1-2,TRBV4-1
CSGMTSGRAEQFF,TGCAGCGGTATGACTAGCGGGAGAGCTGAGCAGTTCTTC,TRBD2,.,TRBJ2-1,TRBV29-1
CAISESGTGFGYTF,TGTGCCATCAGTGAGTCGGGGACAGGGTTCGGCTACACCTTC,TRBD1,.,TRBJ1-2,TRBV10-3
CASSQDPLGTSGLYNEQFF,TGTGCCAGCAGCCAAGATCCCTTGGGGACTAGCGGGCTATACAATGAGCAGTTCTTC,TRBD2,.,TRBJ2-1,TRBV4-2
CARAGGGTGELFF,TGTGCCCGTGCGGGGGGAGGGACCGGGGAGCTGTTTTTT,TRBD2,.,TRBJ2-2,TRBV30
CASSPGRGTREPQHF,TGTGCCAGCTCACCGGGGCGGGGGACTCGGGAGCCCCAGCATTTT,.,.,TRBJ1-5,TRBV18
CSGRTSGRGQETQYF,TGCAGCGGGCGGACTAGCGGGAGAGGTCAAGAGACCCAGTACTTC,TRBD2,.,TRBJ2-5,TRBV29-1
CASSPGGRTWASATGELFF,TGCGCCAGCAGCCCGGGGGGTCGGACCTGGGCTAGCGCAACCGGGGAGCTGTTTTTT,TRBD2,.,TRBJ2-2,TRBV5-1
CSASSAQGGTEAFF,TGCAGTGCTAGTTCCGCACAGGGCGGAACTGAAGCTTTCTTT,.,.,TRBJ1-1,TRBV20-1
CASSLRTPGLGYNEQFF,TGTGCCAGCAGCTTGCGGACACCAGGGCTTGGATACAATGAGCAGTTCTTC,.,.,TRBJ2-1,TRBV5-4
CASSIPRQVSSYNEQFF,TGTGCCAGTAGTATACCTCGACAGGTGAGCTCCTACAATGAGCAGTTCTTC,.,.,TRBJ2-1,TRBV19
CASSLRGPGELFF,TGTGCCAGCAGTCTGAGGGGGCCCGGGGAGCTGTTTTTT,TRBD1,.,TRBJ2-2,TRBV28
CASSHLNNEQFF,TGTGCCAGCAGCCACCTTAACAATGAGCAGTTCTTC,.,.,TRBJ2-1,TRBV3-1/TRBV3-2
CASSPGQTTDTQYF,TGCGCCAGCAGCCCAGGACAGACCACAGATACGCAGTATTTT,.,.,TRBJ2-3,TRBV5-1
CASSFQGDSNQPQHF,TGCGCCAGCAGCTTCCAGGGGGATAGCAATCAGCCCCAGCATTTT,TRBD1,.,TRBJ1-5,TRBV4-1
CAIREGQGNYGYTF,TGTGCCATCAGGGAGGGACAGGGTAACTATGGCTACACCTTC,TRBD1,.,TRBJ1-2,TRBV10-3
CASSYARTSLSEQFF,TGTGCCAGCAGTTACGCGAGGACTAGTTTAAGTGAGCAGTTCTTC,TRBD2,.,TRBJ2-1,TRBV6-5
CASSQALPGGTYEDTQYF,TGTGCCAGCAGCCAAGCCCTACCGGGAGGGACGTATGAAGATACGCAGTATTTT,TRBD2,.,TRBJ2-3,TRBV4-2
CATSSPAGGSGANVLTF,TGTGCCACCAGCAGTCCTGCCGGGGGTTCTGGGGCCAACGTCCTGACTTTC,.,.,TRBJ2-6,TRBV15
CASSPQGWRTNQPQHF,TGTGCCAGCAGTCCACAGGGGTGGCGAACGAATCAGCCCCAGCATTTT,TRBD1,.,TRBJ1-5,TRBV2
CASSLLAGRYNEQFF,TGTGCCAGCAGCTTACTTGCGGGAAGATACAATGAGCAGTTCTTC,.,.,TRBJ2-1,TRBV7-3
CASSASGADTQYF,TGTGCCAGCAGCGCCTCGGGAGCAGATACGCAGTATTTT,.,once,TRBJ2-3,TRBV9
CASRGGTEAFF,TGTGCCAGCAGAGGGGGCACTGAAGCTTTCTTT,.,.,TRBJ1-1,TRBV25-1
CASSIVVGTGGRTEAFF,TGTGCCAGCTCAATCGTAGTCGGGACAGGGGGAAGAACTGAAGCTTTCTTT,TRBD1,.,TRBJ1-1,TRBV18
CASSPSSGRSYEQYF,TGTGCCAGCAGCCCGTCTAGCGGGAGAAGCTACGAGCAGTACTTC,TRBD2,.,TRBJ2-7,TRBV3-1/TRBV3-2
CASSLNPGHPYEQYF,TGTGCCAGCAGTTTGAATCCGGGACATCCCTACGAGCAGTACTTC,.,.,TRBJ2-7,TRBV27
CATSRERTYSYEQYF,TGTGCCACCAGCAGAGAAAGGACATACTCCTACGAGCAGTACTTC,.,once,TRBJ2-7,TRBV15
CASSQVSGQGKFYGYTF,TGTGCCAGCAGCCAAGTCTCGGGACAGGGGAAGTTCTATGGCTACACCTTC,TRBD1,.,TRBJ1-2,TRBV4-2
CASSYDSYEQYF,TGTGCCAGCAGTTACGACAGCTACGAGCAGTACTTC,.,.,TRBJ2-7,TRBV6-5
CASSPTSLSTDTQYF,TGTGCCAGCAGCCCGACTAGCCTAAGCACAGATACGCAGTATTTT,TRBD2,once,TRBJ2-3,TRBV7-6
CASSLYQETQYF,TGTGCCAGCAGCTTGTATCAAGAGACCCAGTACTTC,.,.,TRBJ2-5,TRBV5-4
CASSPGTGMYGYTF,TGTGCCAGCTCACCCGGGACAGGGATGTATGGCTACACCTTC,TRBD1,.,TRBJ1-2,TRBV18